This T cell receptor (beta chain) was recovered during a study of T cell changes during pregnancy in multiple sclerosis. J lost 8 bases, V lost 6 bases, and 20 bases had no gene match. There are 17 residues in the CDR3. The V gene's germline CDR1 is SNHLY and CDR2 FYNNEI. The repertoire was sequenced with immunoSEQ multiplex PCR; TCRdb's copy has only in-frame clones and lacks some. Here the sample spans about 32,000 clones, nearly 90% being singletons. The V gene is TRBV2, the J gene TRBJ2-7, with 9 bases lining up with TRBD1. The specimen was CD8+ T cells from peripheral blood mononuclear cells, collected in the second trimester of pregnancy. This receptor was taken from a female donor with multiple sclerosis, enrolled in a pregnancy study. The CDR3 nucleotides read TGTGCCAGCAGCGTTCCGCGGGACAGGGAGATCTGGGTGAAGCAGTACTTC. This sequence encodes CASSVPRDREIWVKQYF.